A selection of T cell receptor beta chains follows, all from one sample in a study of T-cell memory formation after mild COVID-19. TCRdb re-derived calls from the 5' RACE reads in MiXCR, one entry per CDR3 protein. Here the sample spans a few hundred thousand distinct CDR3 sequences, approximately 9% being singletons. Sequenced sample: PBMCs or a T cell subset sorted from them (not recorded which). These receptors came from a man aged 18 to 29 who had mild COVID-19 (a few samples of this study predate the infection). Cell type and time point are not known. Each CDR3 is given with its conserved first and last residue. The D gene is left open where the match is weak. Clone size is not always given. Where it is, it says once, few, many or a class for expanded clones.

J gene,D gene,V gene,clone size,CDR3 protein,CDR3 DNA
TRBJ2-7,NA,TRBV4-3,few,CASSQVAANSYEQYF,TGCGCCAGCAGCCAAGTGGCAGCCAACTCCTACGAGCAGTACTTC
TRBJ2-2,NA,TRBV10-3,many,CAIRDGNTGELFF,TGTGCCATCAGGGACGGAAACACCGGGGAGCTGTTTTTT
TRBJ2-1,TRBD1,TRBV20-1,NA,CSAIPGQGNNEQFF,TGCAGTGCTATTCCGGGACAGGGGAACAATGAGCAGTTCTTC
TRBJ1-1,NA,TRBV7-6,many,CASSLALGANTEAFF,TGTGCCAGCAGCTTAGCGTTAGGGGCGAACACTGAAGCTTTCTTT
TRBJ2-5,TRBD1,TRBV7-2,few,CASSLGQGPKTQYF,TGTGCCAGCAGCTTAGGACAGGGCCCCAAGACCCAGTACTTC
TRBJ1-2,TRBD1,TRBV7-9,NA,CASSSSGTGRQTF,TGTGCCAGCAGCTCCTCCGGGACAGGGCGCCAAACCTTC
TRBJ1-5,TRBD1,TRBV7-2,few,CASSRDRAGNQPQHF,TGTGCCAGCAGCCGAGACAGGGCGGGAAATCAGCCCCAGCATTTT
TRBJ2-1,TRBD2,TRBV7-2,many,CASSWGLAGGNEQFF,TGTGCCAGCAGCTGGGGACTAGCGGGGGGAAATGAGCAGTTCTTC
TRBJ1-6,TRBD1,TRBV7-2,many,CASSLVAGGNSPLHF,TGTGCCAGCAGCTTAGTGGCAGGGGGTAATTCACCCCTCCACTTT
TRBJ2-3,TRBD2,TRBV7-2,few,CASSLWAGESDTQYF,TGTGCCAGCAGCTTATGGGCGGGGGAGTCAGATACGCAGTATTTT
TRBJ2-1,NA,TRBV6-2/TRBV6-3,NA,CASSYFNEQFF,TGTGCCAGCAGTTATTTCAATGAGCAGTTCTTC
TRBJ2-1,NA,TRBV12-3/TRBV12-4,few,CASSLRFGYEQFF,TGTGCCAGCAGTTTAAGGTTTGGGTATGAGCAGTTCTTC
TRBJ2-7,NA,TRBV7-2,many,CASSLGDSYEQYF,TGTGCCAGCAGCTTGGGGGACTCCTACGAGCAGTACTTC
TRBJ2-5,NA,TRBV20-1,few,CSARATSAGETQYF,TGCAGTGCTAGAGCCACATCAGCGGGAGAGACCCAGTACTTC
TRBJ1-1,NA,TRBV4-1,few,CASSQDRGREAFF,TGCGCCAGCAGCCAAGATCGGGGAAGGGAAGCTTTCTTT
TRBJ2-1,TRBD2,TRBV15,few,CATSRGRGGDEQFF,TGTGCCACCAGCAGAGGGAGGGGAGGGGATGAGCAGTTCTTC
TRBJ2-3,TRBD2,TRBV7-2,many,CASSRGPSGTGDTQYF,TGTGCCAGCAGCCGAGGGCCTAGCGGGACGGGAGATACGCAGTATTTT
TRBJ2-3,TRBD2,TRBV20-1,few,CSAGLAGGSTDTQYF,TGCAGTGCTGGGCTAGCGGGGGGTAGCACAGATACGCAGTATTTT
TRBJ1-6,NA,TRBV7-9,NA,CASSLRQEDSPLHF,TGTGCCAGCAGCTTAAGGCAGGAAGATTCACCCCTCCACTTT
TRBJ2-2,NA,TRBV10-3,few,CAISARNTGELFF,TGTGCCATCAGTGCAAGGAACACCGGGGAGCTGTTTTTT
TRBJ1-5,NA,TRBV6-5,few,CASSYSHNLPQHF,TGTGCCAGCAGTTACTCCCACAACCTACCCCAGCATTTT
TRBJ1-2,NA,TRBV12-3/TRBV12-4,few,CASSLQGIHYGYTF,TGTGCCAGCAGCTTGCAGGGAATCCACTATGGCTACACCTTC
TRBJ2-5,TRBD1,TRBV5-1,NA,CASSLEGGEWETQYF,TGCGCCAGCAGCTTGGAAGGGGGCGAGTGGGAGACCCAGTACTTC
TRBJ1-3,NA,TRBV10-3,NA,CAIRMTDGNTIYF,TGTGCCATCAGAATGACAGATGGAAACACCATATATTTT
TRBJ1-4,NA,TRBV12-3/TRBV12-4,few,CASSSTGAGEKLFF,TGTGCCAGCAGTTCTACCGGGGCGGGAGAAAAACTGTTTTTT
TRBJ1-3,TRBD1,TRBV20-1,few,CSATHRGPGNTIYF,TGCAGTGCTACCCACAGGGGGCCTGGAAACACCATATATTTT
TRBJ1-2,NA,TRBV20-1,few,CSAAGTVNYGYTF,TGCAGTGCTGCCGGAACAGTTAACTATGGCTACACCTTC
TRBJ1-1,TRBD1,TRBV29-1,NA,CSVRLTGGPGTEAFF,TGCAGCGTACGATTGACAGGGGGCCCGGGCACTGAAGCTTTCTTT
TRBJ1-2,NA,TRBV5-1,few,CASTRSDGNYGYTF,TGCGCCAGCACCCGGTCGGACGGGAACTATGGCTACACCTTC
TRBJ1-6,TRBD1,TRBV7-3,NA,CASSSGQGAYSPLHF,TGTGCCAGCAGCAGCGGACAGGGGGCATATTCACCCCTCCACTTT
TRBJ1-2,NA,TRBV9,few,CASSVARDTHLGYTF,TGTGCCAGCAGCGTAGCGCGGGACACCCATCTCGGCTACACCTTC
TRBJ2-5,TRBD2,TRBV5-1,few,CASSLYPTGTSGGLETQYF,TGCGCCAGCAGCTTGTACCCTACCGGGACTAGCGGGGGGTTGGAGACCCAGTACTTC
TRBJ2-7,NA,TRBV12-5,NA,CASARDLSYEQYF,TGTGCTAGTGCCAGGGACCTTTCCTACGAGCAGTACTTC
TRBJ2-1,TRBD2,TRBV3-1,NA,CASSHRPGLKGDEQFF,TGTGCCAGCAGCCATAGACCGGGACTAAAGGGTGATGAGCAGTTCTTC
TRBJ2-2,NA,TRBV15,NA,CATSREAGTGELFF,TGTGCCACCAGCAGAGAGGCAGGAACCGGGGAGCTGTTTTTT
TRBJ2-3,NA,TRBV20-1,NA,CSARTGTGDTQYF,TGCAGTGCCAGGACTGGCACCGGGGATACGCAGTATTTT
TRBJ2-1,NA,TRBV29-1,NA,CSVPRGGRVDEQFF,TGCAGCGTTCCCCGCGGGGGCAGAGTGGATGAGCAGTTCTTC
TRBJ1-2,NA,TRBV20-1,NA,CSARDLGTHYGYTF,TGCAGTGCTAGAGACCTCGGGACTCACTATGGCTACACCTTC
TRBJ1-1,NA,TRBV4-2,few,CASSQSATGYTEAFF,TGTGCCAGCAGCCAATCCGCTACGGGTTACACTGAAGCTTTCTTT
TRBJ2-7,NA,TRBV28,NA,CAWGRAPFTEQYF,TGTGCCTGGGGACGGGCACCATTCACCGAGCAGTACTTC
TRBJ2-7,TRBD1,TRBV5-1,few,CASTSTGYTAYEQYF,TGCGCCAGCACGTCGACAGGGTATACCGCCTACGAGCAGTACTTC
TRBJ1-5,NA,TRBV27,NA,CASSWSANQPQHF,TGTGCCAGCAGTTGGTCCGCTAATCAGCCCCAGCATTTT
TRBJ2-5,NA,TRBV12-5,NA,CASRWQETQYF,TGTGCTAGTAGGTGGCAAGAGACCCAGTACTTC
TRBJ2-4,NA,TRBV20-1,NA,CSARKSPVWNIQYF,TGCAGTGCTAGAAAGTCCCCCGTTTGGAACATTCAGTACTTC
TRBJ2-3,TRBD2,TRBV20-1,many,CSARDHLAVKNTQYF,TGCAGTGCTAGAGATCATCTAGCGGTGAAGAATACGCAGTATTTT
TRBJ2-5,NA,TRBV11-2,many,CASSFSGQETQYF,TGTGCCAGCAGCTTTTCGGGCCAAGAGACCCAGTACTTC
TRBJ2-5,NA,TRBV5-4,NA,CASSWRGGETQYF,TGTGCCAGCAGCTGGCGTGGAGGAGAGACCCAGTACTTC
TRBJ2-7,NA,TRBV25-1,few,CASSEGPPGTYEQYF,TGTGCCAGCAGTGAGGGGCCTCCGGGGACCTACGAGCAGTACTTC
TRBJ2-2,NA,TRBV3-1,few,CASSQGGGGELFF,TGTGCCAGCAGCCAAGGGGGTGGCGGGGAGCTGTTTTTT
TRBJ2-2,NA,TRBV7-3,many,CASSRTGTGELFF,TGTGCCAGCAGCCGTACAGGGACCGGGGAGCTGTTTTTT
TRBJ2-5,TRBD2,TRBV6-5,many,CASSFLSGHGGGQETQYF,TGTGCCAGCAGTTTCTTAAGCGGGCATGGCGGGGGGCAAGAGACCCAGTACTTC
TRBJ1-6,NA,TRBV20-1,NA,CSATEGGYSPLHF,TGCAGTGCTACGGAGGGGGGCTATTCACCCCTCCACTTT